This TCR beta chain stems from a study of beta chain features in type 1 diabetes. Study in general: Age and gender were similar between patients and healthy donors, as were cell yields.

Comments on this clone: Its antigen is undetermined.

One heparinised blood draw, averaging about 116 mL, came from each donor. Sorting produced populations that all topped 95% purity. As every portion of the isolated RNA was reverse transcribed, the sequencing read expressed TCRB transcripts. This table comes from immunoSEQ multiplex PCR, and its TCRdb copy is limited to in-frame clones, with some not included. The table has some 45,000 clones, roughly 56% seen once. Study-wide results and limits: PCR may have favored shorter templates equally in patients and controls.

The TCR sequence derives from a woman aged 18-35 years in good health. Material for sequencing was Tregs from blood.

CDR3 residues: CASSQSTDTQYF. In DNA form, the CDR3 reads TGTGCCAGCAGCCAGTCAACAGATACGCAGTATTTT. J is TRBJ2-3 and V is TRBV16; D not resolved. V was trimmed by 3 bases and J by 3 bases, leaving 4 bases between them. Germline assignment: CDR1 KGHSY and CDR2 FQNENV. The CDR3 spans 12 residues.